Presented here are 18 T cell receptor beta chains from one specimen sequenced in a study of T cell repertoires in cytomegalovirus infection. Which antigens these TCRs recognize remains unknown. Via MiXCR, TCRdb re-called the reads, giving one row per CDR3 protein. The sample records some 940,000 distinct CDR3 sequences, more than 25% being singletons. The sequences come from cultured CD8+ T cells from PBMCs, collected from culture after CMV antigen stimulation. Receptors were obtained from a human donor in good health (CMV status not recorded). Some clones in this sample may be carry-over from other donors' samples.

The sample holds a few counts of this clonotype. CDR3 nucleotide sequence: TGTGCCAGCAGGGGGTACAAGGGCGAGGTTATGAACACTGAAGCTTTCTTT. Translated, it gives CASRGYKGEVMNTEAFF. This chain links TRBV7-3 with TRBJ1-1; no firm D call. V was trimmed by 6 bases and J by 0 bases, leaving 20 bases between them. Germline V gene sequence: CDR1 SGHTA, CDR2 FQGTGA. The CDR3 length is 17 residues.

The rearrangement joins TRBV6-2 or TRBV6-3 to TRBJ2-7; no clear D gene. The CDR3 consists of 12 residues. The V gene lost 5 bases and the J gene lost 7 bases, with 12 bases spanning the gap. Germline values: CDR1 MNHEY, CDR2 SVGEGT. The DNA of the CDR3 is TGTGCCAGCAGTCACGGACCTACGGAGCAGTACGTC. Its protein product is CASSHGPTEQYV.

This clonotype was observed many times. This chain uses TRBV7-9 with TRBJ2-7; 8 bases line up with TRBD1. This CDR3 is 14 amino acids long. CDR1 SEHNR and CDR2 FQNEAQ come from the germline V gene (reference sequence). The trim removed 1 base at V and 2 bases at J, leaving 1 base unmatched. DNA of the CDR3: TGTGCCAGCAGCTTAGGGGACAGGCCCTACGAGCAGTACTTC. It yields the protein CASSLGDRPYEQYF.

This clonotype was detected only a few times. In nucleotides, the CDR3 is TGTGCCACCATTTGGGAGGAAACCACTGAAGCTTTCTTT. Its protein is CATIWEETTEAFF. The chain combines TRBV12-3 or TRBV12-4 with TRBJ1-1; D remains ambiguous. The CDR3 consists of 13 residues. V dropped 10 bases and J dropped 4 bases, with 16 bases sitting between them.

This clonotype appeared a few times. The chain is built from TRBV27 and TRBJ2-1; the match to TRBD2 covers 14 bases. Germline V CDR1 and CDR2: MNHEY, SMNVEV (reference sequence). V shed 3 bases, J shed 4 bases, and the junction held 5 bases outside the gene matches. This CDR3 has 17 residues. The CDR3 here is CASSFTTSGGAYNEQFF. CDR3 sequence (DNA): TGTGCCAGCAGTTTCACGACTAGCGGGGGGGCTTACAATGAGCAGTTCTTC.

The CDR3 DNA sequence: TGTGCCAGCAGCTCCTCGTCTACCCTCCACTTT. Translating gives CASSSSSTLHF. The rearrangement links TRBV7-2 to TRBJ1-6; the D is unclear. CDR3 size: 11 residues. Germline assignment: CDR1 SGHTA and CDR2 FQGNSA. Trimming took off 4 bases at V and 14 bases at J, with 9 bases between the two ends. Together with reference TRBV7-2 and TRBJ1-6, the CDR3 gives the full variable domain: GAGVSQSPSNKVTEKGKDVELRCDPISGHTALYWYRQSLGQGLEFLIYFQGNSAPDKSGLPSDRFSAERTGGSVSTLTIQRTQQEDSAVYLCASSSSSTLHFGNGTRLTVT.

The V gene is TRBV10-3, the J gene TRBJ2-2; D may correspond to TRBD1 or TRBD2 (5 bases each). Germline lookup yields CDR1 ENHRY and CDR2 SYGVKD. The CDR3 runs 13 residues. V lost 8 bases to trimming and J lost 7 bases, with 14 bases between them. Here the CDR3 DNA reads TGTGCCATCGGGACGCCCTCCGACGGGGAGCTGTTTTTT. Translating it yields CAIGTPSDGELFF.

The chain recombines TRBV27 with TRBJ2-7; 7 bases agree with TRBD1. The germline V gene has CDR1 MNHEY and CDR2 SMNVEV (reference sequence). CDR3 length: 16 amino acids. Unmatched junction bases numbered 7, after V lost 0 bases and J lost 2 bases. The CDR3 sequence is CASSLSGDSLTYEQYF. The DNA for the CDR3 is TGTGCCAGCAGTTTATCTGGGGACAGCCTAACCTACGAGCAGTACTTC.

The chain combines TRBV20-1 with TRBJ2-1, with a possible D match to TRBD2 (6 bases). Trimming left V 0 bases short and J 0 bases short, with 15 bases between. The CDR3 extends over 17 amino acids. Germline V gene sequence: CDR1 DFQATT, CDR2 SNEGSKA (reference sequence). CDR3 nucleotide sequence: TGCAGTGCTAGAGAAGATACTAGCCCTAGCTCCTACAATGAGCAGTTCTTC. It translates to CSAREDTSPSSYNEQFF.

The chain carries TRBV6-6 and TRBJ1-1; D gene ambiguous. V was cut by 2 bases and J by 1 base, with 11 bases left in between. The V gene's germline CDR1 is MNHNY and CDR2 SVGAGI (reference sequence). This CDR3 is 15 amino acids long. The CDR3 reads CASSYGARANTEAFF. CDR3 nucleotide sequence: TGTGCCAGCAGTTACGGAGCTAGGGCGAACACTGAAGCTTTCTTT.

Worth noting for this clonotype: One junction end does not reproduce the germline sequence, and a read error may be involved. In nucleotides, the CDR3 is TGTGTCAGCAGTTACACTGCGGGGGGAGGCGAGCAGTTCTTC. Amino acids: CVSSYTAGGGEQFF. The chain is built from TRBV6-8 and TRBJ2-1; 8 bases are shared with TRBD2. Germline V gene sequence: CDR1 MNHGY, CDR2 SAAAGT. CDR3 length equals 14 residues.

This clonotype was detected only a few times. The chain couples TRBV28 to TRBJ2-1; unclear D gene. Germline CDR1 MDHEN, CDR2 SYDVKM. V was cut by 7 bases and J by 0 bases, with 13 bases left in between. The CDR3 spans 15 residues. Here the CDR3 reads CASIEPLSSYNEQFF. CDR3 nucleotide sequence: TGTGCCAGCATAGAACCTCTGAGCTCCTACAATGAGCAGTTCTTC.

This clonotype was counted only a few times. V and J are TRBV12-3 or TRBV12-4 and TRBJ1-4; tentatively, D is TRBD1 (5 bases). V gave up 6 bases and J gave up 1 base, with 15 bases separating them. The CDR3 consists of 16 residues. Here the CDR3 reads CASSHIRGETNEKLFF. CDR3 sequence (DNA): TGTGCCAGCAGCCATATTCGGGGGGAAACTAATGAAAAACTGTTTTTT.

This clonotype came up a few times. The rearrangement links TRBV4-1 to TRBJ2-6; D ambiguous. Trimming removed 1 base from V and 1 base from J, with 8 bases in between. From germline, CDR1 is MGHRA and CDR2 YSYEKL. This CDR3 comprises 16 residues. CDR3 nucleotides: TGCGCCAGCAGCCAAGTCATGAGTTCTGGGGCCAACGTCCTGACTTTC. Translated: CASSQVMSSGANVLTF.

This chain uses TRBV6-6 with TRBJ2-1; D is undetermined. CDR3 size: 14 residues. V lost 5 bases and J 2 bases, leaving 10 bases between the germline ends. Germline-derived CDR1 and CDR2 are MNHNY and SVGAGI (reference sequence). The CDR3 bases are TGTGCCAGCAGTGGTAACAGCCCCTACAATGAGCAGTTCTTC. It is translated as CASSGNSPYNEQFF.

Remarks on this clonotype: The junction departs from germline at one end; a sequencing error may be responsible. This rearrangement joins TRBV6-1 to TRBJ2-7; D may be TRBD1 or TRBD2 (5 bases each). Per germline, CDR1 MNHNS and CDR2 SASEGT. The CDR3 has 14 amino acids. The CDR3 DNA is TGTGCCAACAGTGAAATGGCAGGGAGAGACGAGCAGTACTTC. The encoded protein is CANSEMAGRDEQYF.

Turning to this clonotype: Being one base from a much bigger clone, this may be a read error. This chain connects TRBV9 to TRBJ1-2; no firm D call. V lost 4 bases and J lost 0, with 7 bases in between. The CDR3 is made up of 13 amino acids. CDR1 SGDLS and CDR2 YYNGEE come from the germline V gene. The CDR3 here is CASSHTANYGYTF. CDR3 nucleotides: TGTGCCAGCAGCCATACAGCTAACTATGGCTACACCTTC.

This sequence joins TRBV10-3 and TRBJ2-7; possible D gene TRBD1, 6 bases. The CDR3 contains 13 residues. The germline CDR1 and CDR2 sequences are ENHRY and SYGVKD. Trimming stripped 3 bases from V and 4 bases from J, with 10 bases between. The CDR3 nucleotides are TGTGCCATCAGTGAATACAGGGAGTACGAGCAGTACTTC. Translation gives CAISEYREYEQYF.